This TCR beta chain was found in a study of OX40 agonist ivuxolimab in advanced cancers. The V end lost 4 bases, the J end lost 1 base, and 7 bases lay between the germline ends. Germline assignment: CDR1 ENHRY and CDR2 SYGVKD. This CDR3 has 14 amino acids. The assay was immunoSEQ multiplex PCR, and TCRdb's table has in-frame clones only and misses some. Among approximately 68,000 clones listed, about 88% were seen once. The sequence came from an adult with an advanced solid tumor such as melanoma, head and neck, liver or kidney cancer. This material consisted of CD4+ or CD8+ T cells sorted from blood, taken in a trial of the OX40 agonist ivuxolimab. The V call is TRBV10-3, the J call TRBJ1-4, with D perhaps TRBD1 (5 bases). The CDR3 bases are TGTGCCATCAGTGCGGGGGTAACTAATGAAAAACTGTTTTTT. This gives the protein CAISAGVTNEKLFF.